This TCR beta chain originates from a study of beta chain features in type 1 diabetes. Study-wide results and caveats: TCRB CDR3 length was moderately but significantly reduced in all four CD4+ subsets of Type 1 diabetes patients.

Sampling consisted of one heparinised blood draw per donor, averaging approximately 120 mL. CD4+ naive, central memory, regulatory and stem cell-like memory cells were sorted via CD45RO/CCR7/CD25/CD127/CD95/CD27. Worth noting for this clone: Its antigen is not identified.

Of the isolated RNA, all was reverse transcribed, and so the sequenced material was expressed TCRB transcripts. An average of approximately 3.6 million reads was obtained for naive, central memory and regulatory T cell samples. Sequencing was performed with immunoSEQ multiplex PCR; in TCRdb, only in-frame clones are kept and a portion is missing. The top ten clones hold about 0.6% of a sample with more than 300,000 clones, over 8.5% of them seen once. Germline assignment: CDR1 SGHVS and CDR2 FQNEAQ. Trimming stripped 4 bases from V and 1 base from J, with 10 bases between. The CDR3 consists of 14 residues.

The sample comprised central memory CD4+ T cells from blood. This chain links TRBV7-8 with TRBJ2-5; D gene ambiguous. The sequence came from a man aged 25-45 years with type 1 diabetes. The CDR3 spells CASSSTVSQETQYF. CDR3 bases: TGTGCCAGCAGCTCGACTGTGAGCCAAGAGACCCAGTACTTC.